The 28 T cell receptor beta chains given below trace back to one sample, sequenced in a study of breast tumors, draining lymph nodes, adjacent tissues. Samples came from axillary lymph nodes draining the breast cancer. TCRdb fed the multiplex PCR reads into MiXCR, producing one record per CDR3 protein. Counted here are approximately 130,000 distinct CDR3 sequences, about a fifth occurring once; the ten biggest clones make up just over 2.5%. The material sequenced was axillary lymph node tissue. Source of these receptors: a female donor with breast cancer. Some clones in this sample may be carry-over from other donors' samples.

This clonotype has ten or more counts. This chain joins TRBV7-2 and TRBJ2-7; 11 nucleotides agree with TRBD2. Per the germline V gene, CDR1 is SGHTA and CDR2 is FQGNSA. This CDR3 spans 16 amino acids. V dropped 6 bases and J dropped 0; count of bases not matched to a gene: 7. The chain's CDR3 is CASRPSSGRSSYEQYF. CDR3 DNA sequence: TGTGCCAGCAGACCCTCTAGCGGGAGGAGCTCCTACGAGCAGTACTTC.

This clonotype was counted ten times or more. The V call is TRBV18, the J call TRBJ2-5, with 7 bases aligning to TRBD1. V was clipped by 4 bases and J by 2 bases; unmatched bases: 1. This CDR3 contains 13 residues. The germline V gene encodes CDR1 KGHSH and CDR2 LQKENI. DNA of the CDR3: TGTGCCAGCTCACTGGGACAGCAAGAGACCCAGTACTTC. This codes for CASSLGQQETQYF.

In its sample, this clonotype was seen many times. CDR3 sequence (DNA): TGTGCCAGCAGCTTAGCGGACAACAATGAGCAGTTCTTC. Protein sequence: CASSLADNNEQFF. The chain employs TRBV7-7 and TRBJ2-1; possibly TRBD1 for D (5 bases). Trimming removed 0 bases at V and 5 bases at J, with 5 bases between. The CDR3 covers 13 residues. Looked up from germline, CDR1 is SSHAT and CDR2 is FNYEAQ (reference sequence). The variable domain in full, with the rest retrieved from reference TRBV7-7 and TRBJ2-1, is GAGVSQSPRYKVTKRGQDVTLRCDPISSHATLYWYQQALGQGPEFLTYFNYEAQPDKSGLPSDRFSAERPEGSISTLTIQRTEQRDSAMYRCASSLADNNEQFFGPGTRLTVL.

This clonotype occurred a few times. The V gene is TRBV27, the J gene TRBJ2-7; 7 nucleotides match TRBD2. The CDR3 runs to 15 residues. Per the germline V gene, CDR1 is MNHEY and CDR2 is SMNVEV (reference sequence). The J segment lost 0 bases and the V segment lost 3 bases, leaving 5 bases of the junction unmatched. The CDR3 region is CASSLGASGSYEQYF. The CDR3 DNA follows: TGTGCCAGCAGTTTGGGAGCTAGCGGCTCCTACGAGCAGTACTTC.

The chain uses TRBV28 and TRBJ2-5; D possibly corresponds to TRBD1 (5 bases). This CDR3 is built from 15 residues. V lost 4 bases and J lost 6, with 18 bases in between. Germline values: CDR1 MDHEN, CDR2 SYDVKM. DNA for the CDR3: TGTGCCAGCAGTTCTTACACCCGACAGATTAAGACCCAGTACTTC. It is translated as CASSSYTRQIKTQYF.

This chain joins TRBV19 and TRBJ2-7; tentative D call: TRBD2 (7 bases). V lost 1 base and J lost 0, with 16 bases in between. Germline V lookup: CDR1 LNHDA, CDR2 SQIVND (reference sequence). This CDR3 region has 17 residues. The CDR3 bases are TGTGCCAGTAGTATAGGCGGTCGGGGAGGGGGCTCCTACGAGCAGTACTTC. This codes for CASSIGGRGGGSYEQYF. Combining the CDR3 with reference TRBV19 and TRBJ2-7 gives the whole variable domain DGGITQSPKYLFRKEGQNVTLSCEQNLNHDAMYWYRQDPGQGLRLIYYSQIVNDFQKGDIAEGYSVSREKKESFPLTVTSAQKNPTAFYLCASSIGGRGGGSYEQYFGPGTRLTVT.

The genes are TRBV2 and TRBJ2-2; 9 positions agree with TRBD2. Per germline, CDR1 SNHLY and CDR2 FYNNEI. With V trimmed by 3 bases and J by 3 bases, 2 bases remained unmatched. This CDR3 contains 15 residues. The DNA for the CDR3 is TGTGCCAGCAGTGAGCTAGCGGGGCACACCGGGGAGCTGTTTTTT. Protein sequence: CASSELAGHTGELFF. Based on the CDR3 plus reference TRBV2 and TRBJ2-2, the full variable domain is EPEVTQTPSHQVTQMGQEVILRCVPISNHLYFYWYRQILGQKVEFLVSFYNNEISEKSEIFDDQFSVERPDGSNFTLKIRSTKLEDSAMYFCASSELAGHTGELFFGEGSRLTVL.

As concerns this clonotype: A much larger clone lies one base from this, so it may be a read error. This chain uses TRBV19 with TRBJ1-3; maybe TRBD1 (5 bases). From germline, CDR1 is LNHDA and CDR2 SQIVND (reference sequence). Trimming took 8 bases from V and 0 from J, leaving 11 bases between them. CDR3 size: 14 residues. DNA of the CDR3: TGTGCCAGTGACCCGACAGCCTCTGGAAACACCATATATTTT. Translation gives CASDPTASGNTIYF.

The table lists this clonotype with many counts. The chain has TRBV28 and TRBJ2-7, with D possibly TRBD1 on 5 matching bases. V lost 4 bases and J lost 7, with 14 bases in between. CDR1 MDHEN and CDR2 SYDVKM come from the germline V gene. CDR3 length: 13 amino acids. CDR3 nucleotide sequence: TGTGCCAGCAGTTGGGCCTCAGGGTCGGAGCAGTACTTC. It specifies CASSWASGSEQYF.

This clonotype was counted ten times or more. V and J are TRBV7-2 and TRBJ2-5; the match to TRBD2 covers 7 bases. Losses at the gene ends were 2 bases for V and 2 bases for J; bases not matched to a gene: 8. The CDR3 is 16 residues long. Germline V gene sequence: CDR1 SGHTA, CDR2 FQGNSA. The CDR3 here is CASSLQAGVLQETQYF. In DNA, the CDR3 is TGTGCCAGCAGCTTACAGGCGGGAGTGCTACAAGAGACCCAGTACTTC.

This clonotype occurred many times. The gene calls are TRBV20-1 and TRBJ2-2; possibly TRBD1 or TRBD2 for D (6 bases each). The CDR3 contains 13 residues. Germline loops: CDR1 DFQATT, CDR2 SNEGSKA (reference sequence). V was clipped by 3 bases and J by 5 bases, with 10 bases between them. CDR3 sequence reads: CSARGGGTGELFF. Here the CDR3 DNA reads TGCAGTGCTAGGGGGGGCGGAACCGGGGAGCTGTTTTTT.

This clonotype was detected many times. J is TRBJ2-7 and V is TRBV30; the D gene could be TRBD1 or TRBD2 (5 bases each). Germline values: CDR1 GTSNPN, CDR2 SVGIG (reference sequence). V was cut by 5 bases and J by 0 bases, with 11 bases left in between. This CDR3 has 13 amino acids. CDR3 sequence reads: CAWSDGTSYEQYF. The DNA of the CDR3 is TGTGCCTGGTCGGACGGGACCTCCTACGAGCAGTACTTC.

This clonotype occurred many times. J is TRBJ1-6 and V is TRBV7-8, with a possible D match to TRBD1 (6 bases). CDR3 length equals 15 residues. Germline V gene lookup returns CDR1 SGHVS and CDR2 FQNEAQ. V gave up 6 bases and J gave up 7 bases, with 16 bases separating them. CDR3 nucleotides: TGTGCCAGCAGTCGCCTTGGGGGCAGGAATTCACCCCTCCACTTT. It yields the protein CASSRLGGRNSPLHF.

Ten or more counts support this clonotype. The chain links TRBV6-5 to TRBJ2-2; the D gene is possibly TRBD1 (6 bases). The germline CDR1 and CDR2 sequences are MNHEY and SVGAGI. The ends were cut back, 0 bases at V and 1 base at J, with 9 bases in the middle. The CDR3 extends over 16 amino acids. Written as DNA, the CDR3 is TGTGCCAGCAGTTACTCCAGGGGTTTGAACACCGGGGAGCTGTTTTTT. This codes for CASSYSRGLNTGELFF.

This clonotype was seen many times. CDR3 region: CASSLLGLAGGGDTQYF. The CDR3 region has the DNA TGTGCCAGCAGCTTACTGGGACTAGCGGGGGGAGGAGATACGCAGTATTTT. The chain uses TRBV7-2 and TRBJ2-3, with TRBD2 matching 15 bases. This CDR3 contains 17 residues. Germline loops: CDR1 SGHTA, CDR2 FQGNSA. V lost 2 bases to trimming and J lost 5 bases; unmatched junction nucleotides: 5.

This clonotype was detected ten times or more. The V and J genes are TRBV4-3 and TRBJ2-7, with 7 bases aligning to TRBD1. This CDR3 spans 15 amino acids. Trimming cost V 1 base and J 2 bases; bases outside gene matches: 5. Germline assignment: CDR1 LGHNA and CDR2 YSLEER. The CDR3, as DNA: TGCGCCAGCAGCCAAGTGGTAGGACAGGCCTACGAGCAGTACTTC. Its protein is CASSQVVGQAYEQYF.

A word on this clonotype: Given a much more abundant clone one base away, this may be a read error. The chain couples TRBV12-3 or TRBV12-4 to TRBJ1-2; D is undetermined. The CDR3 spans 13 residues. In DNA, the CDR3 is TGTGCCAGCAGTTTACGGCGGACCTATGGCAACACCTTC. This gives the protein CASSLRRTYGNTF.

The sample holds many counts of this clonotype. The V and J genes are TRBV18 and TRBJ1-2; TRBD1 matches at 7 bases. CDR3 length: 15 residues. The V gene end was trimmed by 6 bases and the J gene end by 2 bases; junction bases not matched to a gene: 9. Germline V gives CDR1 KGHSH, CDR2 LQKENI. The CDR3 coding sequence is TGTGCCAGCTCCCCAACAGGGGTCTCCAACTATGGCTACACCTTC. Its protein is CASSPTGVSNYGYTF.

The chain carries TRBV18 and TRBJ2-2, with 10 bases lining up with TRBD2. V gave up 2 bases and J gave up 1 base; unmatched junction bases: 7. CDR3 length equals 18 residues. In germline, CDR1 is KGHSH, CDR2 LQKENI. The chain's CDR3 is CASSPGLAGDRNTGELFF. The CDR3 DNA is TGTGCCAGCTCACCAGGGCTAGCGGGAGATCGGAACACCGGGGAGCTGTTTTTT.

This clonotype was seen many times. This chain uses TRBV7-8 with TRBJ2-7; 9 bases align to TRBD1. CDR1 and CDR2 from the germline V gene are SGHVS and FQNEAQ. V dropped 0 bases and J dropped 3; count of bases not matched to a gene: 3. The CDR3 spans 15 residues. Here the CDR3 DNA reads TGTGCCAGCAGCTTAGCAGGACAGGGGTTCTACGAGCAGTACTTC. It codes for CASSLAGQGFYEQYF.

This clonotype was observed many times. This chain's CDR3 is CASSTRTGYYGYTF. DNA for the CDR3: TGTGCCAGCAGTACGCGGACAGGCTACTATGGCTACACCTTC. V is TRBV6-2 or TRBV6-3 and J is TRBJ1-2; TRBD1 agrees at 7 bases. Unmatched junction bases numbered 6, after V lost 5 bases and J lost 3 bases. The CDR3 totals 14 residues. Germline-derived CDR1 and CDR2 are MNHEY and SVGEGT.

This clonotype was picked up many times. The chain joins TRBV19 to TRBJ2-6; 9 positions agree with TRBD1. After removal of 6 bases from V and 3 bases from J, the junction contained 12 bases not matched to a gene. The germline gives CDR1 LNHDA, CDR2 SQIVND (reference sequence). The CDR3 extends over 18 amino acids. CDR3 loop: CASSRDRGTGSGANVLTF. The CDR3 DNA follows: TGTGCCAGTAGCCGGGACCGGGGGACAGGGAGTGGGGCCAACGTCCTGACTTTC.

The V and J genes are TRBV19 and TRBJ2-1; TRBD2 agrees at 12 bases. With 3 bases clipped from V and 8 bases from J, the junction kept 5 bases outside the gene matches. Germline loops: CDR1 LNHDA, CDR2 SQIVND (reference sequence). The length of the CDR3 is 15 residues. CDR3 in amino acids: CASSISSGRADEQFF. CDR3 nucleotides: TGTGCCAGTAGTATCTCTAGCGGGAGGGCCGATGAGCAGTTCTTC.

A remark on this clonotype: A much larger clone differs by one base, so this may be a read error. V and J are TRBV13 and TRBJ2-7; possibly TRBD1 or TRBD2 for D (5 bases each). CDR3 size: 11 residues. CDR1 is PRHDT and CDR2 is FYEKMQ in the germline V gene (reference sequence). The CDR3 DNA reads TGTGCCAACAGCTTGAGGGGCGAGCAGTACTTC. It is translated as CANSLRGEQYF.

This clonotype appeared many times. The chain is built from TRBV30 and TRBJ2-2; D might be TRBD2 (5 bases). The CDR3 is made up of 15 amino acids. CDR1 and CDR2 from the germline V gene are GTSNPN and SVGIG (reference sequence). The V gene lost 6 bases and the J gene lost 6 bases, with 20 bases spanning the gap. The CDR3 sequence is CACWAWGDGPGELFF. The CDR3 DNA is TGTGCCTGTTGGGCCTGGGGAGACGGACCCGGGGAGCTGTTTTTT.

The genes are TRBV28 and TRBJ2-1, with 7 bases matching TRBD1. Germline CDR1 reads MDHEN; CDR2 reads SYDVKM. J gave up 8 bases and V 5 bases, and 9 bases lay outside the gene matches. This CDR3 has 14 residues. As DNA, the CDR3 is TGTGCCAGCAGTCCAACGACAGGGTACGATGAGCAGTTCTTC. This encodes CASSPTTGYDEQFF.

There are many counts of this clonotype. The gene calls are TRBV20-1 and TRBJ2-3; perhaps D is TRBD1 or TRBD2 (6 bases each). Trimming stripped 5 bases from V and 3 bases from J, with 15 bases between. The CDR3 covers 14 residues. The germline CDR1 and CDR2 sequences are DFQATT and SNEGSKA (reference sequence). CDR3 loop: CSAPTGGGTDTQYF. The CDR3 coding sequence is TGCAGTGCTCCAACAGGAGGGGGTACAGATACGCAGTATTTT.

In this sample, this clonotype turned up many times. V gene TRBV11-2 combines with J gene TRBJ2-1, with 7 nucleotides matching TRBD2. Per germline, CDR1 SGHAT and CDR2 FQNNGV. V shed 2 bases and J 5 bases; nucleotides not matched to a gene: 6. This CDR3 spans 15 amino acids. The CDR3 loop is CASSLIRTRHNEQFF. Here the CDR3 DNA reads TGTGCCAGCAGCTTAATCAGGACTAGACACAATGAGCAGTTCTTC.